These 20 T cell receptor beta chains were all obtained from the same sample, sequenced in a study of Ad26.COV2.S vaccination and SARS-CoV-2 variants. As for treatment: around 19 received Ad26.COV2.S at low or high dose, single or two shots; several received placebo; per-sample allocation not given. Day 63 following the first vaccine or placebo injection was when the samples were taken. Assay used: immunoSEQ multiplex PCR; TCRdb lists only in-frame clones, some missing. The sample yields over 400,000 clones, roughly 89% seen once. Sequencing was performed on peripheral blood, taken in a trial of Ad26.COV2.S vaccine versus placebo. These receptors all come from a person aged 18-65 years who received the Ad26.COV2.S COVID-19 vaccine or a placebo.

This chain joins TRBV13 and TRBJ1-2; TRBD1 might be the D (6 bases). Germline lookup yields CDR1 PRHDT and CDR2 FYEKMQ (reference sequence). This CDR3 is built from 15 residues. V was cut by 4 bases and J by 6 bases, with 18 bases left in between. CDR3 loop: CASSSQGPGENGYTF. The CDR3 bases are TGTGCCAGCAGCTCCCAGGGTCCAGGGGAAAATGGCTACACCTTC.

The V and J genes are TRBV5-1 and TRBJ1-2, with a possible D match to TRBD1 (6 bases). The CDR3 length is 17 residues. Trimming left V 4 bases short and J 0 bases short, with 19 bases between. Germline lookup yields CDR1 SGHRS and CDR2 YFSETQ. The chain's CDR3 is CASSPLPLGGPNYGYTF. The CDR3 bases are TGCGCCAGCAGCCCTCTGCCCCTAGGGGGTCCTAACTATGGCTACACCTTC. The complete variable domain, with remaining parts taken from reference TRBV5-1 and TRBJ1-2, reads KAGVTQTPRYLIKTRGQQVTLSCSPISGHRSVSWYQQTPGQGLQFLFEYFSETQRNKGNFPGRFSGRQFSNSRSEMNVSTLELGDSALYLCASSPLPLGGPNYGYTFGSGTRLTVV.

The chain couples TRBV6-6 to TRBJ1-6; TRBD1 is a possible D gene (5 bases). From germline, CDR1 is MNHNY and CDR2 SVGAGI (reference sequence). This CDR3 region has 15 residues. V was pared by 2 bases and J by 10 bases, with 15 bases between. CDR3 nucleotides: TGTGCCAGCAGTTACCCGCGGGGACTATCCTCACCCCTCCACTTT. It yields the protein CASSYPRGLSSPLHF.

J is TRBJ2-1 and V is TRBV7-8, with a weak D call TRBD1 (5 bases). The germline V and J ends were trimmed by 7 bases and 2 bases, with 15 bases remaining between them. This CDR3 has 15 residues. Germline V CDR1 and CDR2: SGHVS, FQNEAQ. This CDR3 reads CASTWGIRTYNEQFF. In DNA, the CDR3 is TGTGCCAGCACCTGGGGCATTCGGACCTACAATGAGCAGTTCTTC.

The CDR3 nucleotides are TGTGCCAGCAGTCCAGGGACCGCTGAGAACTATGGCTACACCTTC. Protein product: CASSPGTAENYGYTF. The rearrangement links TRBV28 to TRBJ1-2, with D possibly matching TRBD1 (5 bases). V was cut by 5 bases and J by 2 bases, with 15 bases left in between. Per the germline V gene, CDR1 is MDHEN and CDR2 is SYDVKM. This CDR3 has 15 residues.

The chain joins TRBV28 to TRBJ1-1; 8 nucleotides align to TRBD1. V lost 6 bases and J lost 1; bases outside the gene matches: 7. This CDR3 has 15 residues. Germline CDR1 is MDHEN and CDR2 is SYDVKM. CDR3: CASRAGDRPNTEAFF. DNA for the CDR3: TGTGCCAGCAGAGCGGGGGACAGGCCGAACACTGAAGCTTTCTTT. Combining the CDR3 with reference TRBV28 and TRBJ1-1 gives the whole variable domain DVKVTQSSRYLVKRTGEKVFLECVQDMDHENMFWYRQDPGLGLRLIYFSYDVKMKEKGDIPEGYSVSREKKERFSLILESASTNQTSMYLCASRAGDRPNTEAFFGQGTRLTVV.

The DNA for the CDR3 is TGCGCCAGCAGCCAAGATTTAGGGGGAGGGCCTGGGGCCAACGTCCTGACTTTC. It encodes CASSQDLGGGPGANVLTF. V gene TRBV4-3 combines with J gene TRBJ2-6; D may be TRBD2 (7 bases). This CDR3 has 18 residues. V was shortened by 0 bases and J by 2 bases, with 14 bases between the two germline ends. Per germline, CDR1 LGHNA and CDR2 YSLEER.

In nucleotides, the CDR3 is TGTGCCAGCAGCTTGGTGTTGGTCTACAATGAGCAGTTCTTC. This translates into CASSLVLVYNEQFF. The V and J genes are TRBV5-6 and TRBJ2-1; D unclear. The CDR3 spans 14 residues. Trimming shortened V by 0 bases and J by 3 bases, and 7 bases separated the two germline ends. The germline V gene encodes CDR1 SGHDT and CDR2 YYEEEE. The whole variable domain, remainder taken from reference TRBV5-6 and TRBJ2-1, is DAGVTQSPTHLIKTRGQQVTLRCSPKSGHDTVSWYQQALGQGPQFIFQYYEEEERQRGNFPDRFSGHQFPNYSSELNVNALLLGDSALYLCASSLVLVYNEQFFGPGTRLTVL.

V and J are TRBV5-1 and TRBJ1-1; possible D gene TRBD1, 6 bases. CDR1 SGHRS and CDR2 YFSETQ come from the germline V gene. With 2 bases removed from V and 5 bases from J, the gap between germline ends came to 22 bases. CDR3 length: 17 residues. The CDR3 bases are TGCGCCAGCAGCTTCGGCCCAGGGGCTCTCGTTTGGACTGAAGCTTTCTTT. Encoded protein: CASSFGPGALVWTEAFF.

The chain employs TRBV6-5 and TRBJ1-4, with D hard to call. Germline CDR1 MNHEY, CDR2 SVGAGI. The length of the CDR3 is 15 residues. Deletions cut 8 bases from V and 12 bases from J, with 25 bases between. Written as DNA, the CDR3 is TGTGCCAGCTCGACCGCCTGGGCAGACCCAAGAGAACTGTTTTTT. Residues: CASSTAWADPRELFF.

This chain uses TRBV11-3 with TRBJ2-5; D is uncertain. Trimming shortened V by 2 bases and J by 5 bases, and 9 bases separated the two germline ends. The CDR3 runs to 13 residues. Germline V lookup: CDR1 SGHNT, CDR2 YENEEA. The CDR3 loop is CASSLNYEETQYF. The CDR3 DNA reads as TGTGCCAGCAGCTTAAACTATGAGGAGACCCAGTACTTC.

As for this clone: This specimen includes other DNA sequences encoding the same CDR3. This chain joins TRBV5-1 and TRBJ2-2; D is unclear. V lost 4 bases to trimming and J lost 0 bases, with 7 bases between them. Germline CDR1 is SGHRS and CDR2 is YFSETQ. The CDR3 totals 14 residues. The CDR3 here is CASSLTANTGELFF. In DNA form, the CDR3 reads TGCGCCAGCAGCCTAACAGCGAACACCGGGGAGCTGTTTTTT.

This rearrangement joins TRBV6-5 to TRBJ1-3, with D possibly being TRBD1 (5 bases). The CDR3 runs 15 residues. Germline V gene lookup returns CDR1 MNHEY and CDR2 SVGAGI. V lost 0 bases, J lost 4 bases, and 10 bases lay in between. CDR3 coding DNA: TGTGCCAGCAGTTACTCGATGGGGGAGGGAAACACCATATATTTT. Translation: CASSYSMGEGNTIYF.

The J gene is TRBJ2-5, the V gene TRBV7-9; possibly TRBD1 for D (6 bases). V lost 5 bases and J lost 4, with 17 bases in between. The CDR3 consists of 15 residues. The germline V gene encodes CDR1 SEHNR and CDR2 FQNEAQ (reference sequence). This CDR3 reads CASSADRMATETQYF. DNA for the CDR3: TGTGCCAGCAGCGCAGACAGGATGGCCACAGAGACCCAGTACTTC.

The V call is TRBV7-2, the J call TRBJ2-5; 8 bases map to TRBD1. Germline-derived CDR1 and CDR2 are SGHTA and FQGNSA. With V trimmed by 3 bases and J by 5 bases, 2 bases remained unmatched. CDR3 size: 13 residues. Here the CDR3 reads CASSFGQGETQYF. As DNA, the CDR3 is TGTGCCAGCAGCTTCGGACAGGGCGAGACCCAGTACTTC. Filled out from reference TRBV7-2 and TRBJ2-5, the complete variable domain reads GAGVSQSPSNKVTEKGKDVELRCDPISGHTALYWYRQSLGQGLEFLIYFQGNSAPDKSGLPSDRFSAERTGGSVSTLTIQRTQQEDSAVYLCASSFGQGETQYFGPGTRLLVL.

V usage is TRBV29-1 and J usage is TRBJ1-1; D possibly corresponds to TRBD1 (6 bases). The CDR3 spans 12 residues. The V end was cut by 6 bases, the J end by 4 bases, with 12 bases between. Germline assignment: CDR1 SQVTM and CDR2 ANQGSEA. CDR3 region: CSVNREGTEAFF. DNA for the CDR3: TGCAGCGTAAACAGGGAGGGCACTGAAGCTTTCTTT. Full variable domain (outside the CDR3, taken from reference TRBV29-1 and TRBJ1-1): SAVISQKPSRDICQRGTSLTIQCQVDSQVTMMFWYRQQPGQSLTLIATANQGSEATYESGFVIDKFPISRPNLTFSTLTVSNMSPEDSSIYLCSVNREGTEAFFGQGTRLTVV.

The rearrangement links TRBV5-8 to TRBJ1-5; 7 nucleotides match TRBD1. The V and J ends lost 4 bases and 5 bases, in that order; junction bases with no gene match: 9. This CDR3 region has 15 residues. CDR1 SGHTS and CDR2 YDEGEE come from the germline V gene. The CDR3 here is CASSRLLRGYQPQHF. In DNA form, the CDR3 reads TGTGCCAGCAGCCGACTCCTCAGGGGGTATCAGCCCCAGCATTTT.

V usage is TRBV5-1 and J usage is TRBJ2-5, with 8 bases fitting TRBD1. Germline CDR1 reads SGHRS; CDR2 reads YFSETQ. The CDR3 runs 15 residues. The junction had 8 bases not matched to a gene; V was cut back by 0 bases and J by 7 bases. CDR3 DNA: TGCGCCAGCAGCTTGGCCGGGACAGGATTGGCGACCCAGTACTTC. Its protein is CASSLAGTGLATQYF.

This chain uses TRBV11-3 with TRBJ1-2; possibly TRBD1 for D (5 bases). Germline V CDR1 and CDR2: SGHNT, YENEEA. V was shortened by 4 bases and J by 8 bases, with 17 bases between the two germline ends. CDR3 length equals 14 residues. The CDR3 loop is CASSWDDVLRGYTF. As DNA, the CDR3 is TGTGCCAGCAGCTGGGACGACGTTTTAAGGGGCTACACCTTC.

This sequence joins TRBV9 and TRBJ1-3; no clear D gene. Germline V gene lookup returns CDR1 SGDLS and CDR2 YYNGEE. With 4 bases removed from V and 0 bases from J, the gap between germline ends came to 8 bases. CDR3 size: 14 residues. The CDR3 sequence is CASSPFLSGNTIYF. The CDR3 DNA sequence: TGTGCCAGCAGCCCCTTTCTCTCTGGAAACACCATATATTTT.